This entry lists 10 T cell receptor beta chains sequenced from one sample in a study of shared clonotypes between healthy human individuals. Clones were read by immunoSEQ multiplex PCR, and TCRdb kept only the in-frame ones, dropping some. The sample yields approximately 98,000 clones, under 70% seen once. The sample taken for sequencing was memory CD8+ T cells sorted from blood. The sample's subset: CD45RO+ cells pooled with CCR7-negative TemRA cells. These receptor sequences come from a woman aged 25-40 years in good health.

V gene TRBV25-1 combines with J gene TRBJ2-5; 13 bases map to TRBD2. The DNA end is a closer match to TRBJ2-7, so the J assignment may be wrong. Germline values: CDR1 MGHDK, CDR2 SYGVNS. The CDR3 extends over 14 amino acids. The chain's CDR3 is CASEGTSGAYEQYF. The CDR3 nucleotides are TGTGCCAGCGAGGGGACTAGCGGGGCCTACGAGCAGTACTTC.

The CDR3 DNA follows: TGTGCCAGCAGCAAAGAAAGGGGCAGAACTAACTATGGCTACACCTTC. Its protein product is CASSKERGRTNYGYTF. The chain couples TRBV11-1 to TRBJ1-2; D might be TRBD1 (5 bases). The V end lost 5 bases, the J end lost 0 bases, and 16 bases lay between the germline ends. CDR3 size: 16 residues. CDR1 is SGHAT, CDR2 FQDESV, per germline (reference sequence).

The chain combines TRBV9 with TRBJ2-6; D may be TRBD1 or TRBD2 (7 bases each). Germline V gives CDR1 SGDLS, CDR2 YYNGEE. The V end was cut by 2 bases, the J end by 4 bases, with 28 bases between. This CDR3 region has 21 residues. In DNA, the CDR3 is TGTGCCAGCAGCGTTAACCCGGTGGGAGGGGGCGCTTTGTCCGGGGCCAACGTCCTGACTTTC. It is translated as CASSVNPVGGGALSGANVLTF.

This clone was recorded once. The V call is TRBV7-8, the J call TRBJ1-1; the D is unclear. CDR1 and CDR2 (germline): SGHVS, FQNEAQ. The V gene lost 0 bases and the J gene lost 1 base, with 9 bases spanning the gap. This CDR3 comprises 15 residues. CDR3 nucleotides: TGTGCCAGCAGCTTAGCAGGAAGGCCGAACACTGAAGCTTTCTTT. Amino acid sequence: CASSLAGRPNTEAFF.

This clone was picked up a small number of times. This chain connects TRBV7-9 to TRBJ2-5; a weak D match, TRBD2 (5 bases). V was shortened by 4 bases and J by 5 bases, with 14 bases between the two germline ends. Germline V gives CDR1 SEHNR, CDR2 FQNEAQ (reference sequence). This CDR3 is built from 14 residues. CDR3 protein: CASSSRSGLETQYF. The CDR3 DNA is TGTGCCAGCAGCTCCAGAAGCGGCCTGGAGACCCAGTACTTC.

The rearrangement joins TRBV7-2 to TRBJ2-7; TRBD2 matches at 13 bases. The CDR3 is 15 residues long. The ends lost 6 bases at V and 6 bases at J; junction bases unmatched: 8. CDR1 is SGHTA and CDR2 is FQGNSA in the germline V gene. The CDR3 loop is CASSVGLAGVLEQYF. The DNA for the CDR3 is TGTGCCAGCAGTGTTGGACTAGCGGGAGTGCTCGAGCAGTACTTC. Complete variable domain (other parts from reference TRBV7-2 and TRBJ2-7): GAGVSQSPSNKVTEKGKDVELRCDPISGHTALYWYRQSLGQGLEFLIYFQGNSAPDKSGLPSDRFSAERTGGSVSTLTIQRTQQEDSAVYLCASSVGLAGVLEQYFGPGTRLTVT.

The chain couples TRBV4-2 to TRBJ2-7; TRBD2 matches at 7 bases. V shed 4 bases and J 6 bases; nucleotides not matched to a gene: 9. The CDR3 covers 14 residues. Germline assignment: CDR1 LGHNA and CDR2 YNFKEQ. The CDR3 DNA is TGTGCCAGCAGCCCCGGGCTAGCGGTCTTCGAGCAGTACTTC. Protein sequence: CASSPGLAVFEQYF.

V gene TRBV20-1 combines with J gene TRBJ2-2; no definite D call. Per germline, CDR1 DFQATT and CDR2 SNEGSKA (reference sequence). V gave up 1 base and J gave up 5 bases, with 2 bases separating them. This CDR3 is built from 11 residues. DNA of the CDR3: TGCAGTGCTAGAGCGACCGGGGAGCTGTTTTTT. Protein product: CSARATGELFF.

V and J are TRBV4-1 and TRBJ2-6; weak D call: TRBD2 (5 bases). Germline CDR1 MGHRA, CDR2 YSYEKL. CDR3 length equals 16 residues. Trimming took 4 bases from V and 1 from J, leaving 11 bases between them. CDR3: CASSLQSGSGANVLTF. CDR3 nucleotides: TGCGCCAGCAGCCTCCAGTCGGGATCTGGGGCCAACGTCCTGACTTTC.

The J gene is TRBJ2-3, the V gene TRBV11-3; no clear D gene. Germline assignment: CDR1 SGHNT and CDR2 YENEEA. With 5 bases removed from V and 2 bases from J, the gap between germline ends came to 14 bases. There are 15 residues in the CDR3. The chain's CDR3 is CASSPKGFNTDTQYF. CDR3 nucleotide sequence: TGTGCCAGCAGCCCCAAGGGATTCAACACAGATACGCAGTATTTT.